This T cell receptor (beta chain) was found in a study of beta chain features in type 1 diabetes. Study results and limitations: Moderately but significantly shorter TCRB CDR3s were found in Type 1 diabetes patients in all four CD4+ subsets.

The authors reverse transcribed all of the isolated RNA, so sequencing captured expressed TCRB transcripts. Some clones are missing from TCRdb's copy, which holds only in-frame ones; the method was immunoSEQ multiplex PCR. The table records 230,000 or so clones, approximately 16% of them present only once. V dropped 0 bases and J dropped 4 bases, with 10 bases sitting between them. CDR1 and CDR2 from the germline V gene are LNHNV and YYDKDF (reference sequence). This CDR3 has 15 amino acids. In its sample, this clone was seen a few times. Its antigen is undetermined. The same CDR3 also results from other DNA sequences found in this sample.

The TCR originated in a man between 25 and 39 years old with type 1 diabetes. The chain employs TRBV15 and TRBJ2-1; D might be TRBD2 (5 bases). Sequences were obtained from naive CD4+ T cells from blood. The CDR3 nucleotides are TGTGCCACCAGCAGAGATCGGGGTACTTACAATGAGCAGTTCTTC. Its translation: CATSRDRGTYNEQFF.